This entry concerns a single T cell receptor (beta chain). What this receptor recognizes is not known. No much larger clonotype is one base removed from it; base qualities were not supplied. Libraries came from RT-PCR. TCRdb records Illumina HiSeq 2500 as the sequencer. TCRdb passed the public sequencing reads through fastp at Q25 and MiXCR, retaining productive beta sequences. Every CDR3 protein is listed once, alongside the most common genes and DNA of its rows. A total of hundreds of thousands of distinct CDR3 sequences appear in this sample, approximately 20% of them only once. The ten largest clones take up 9% to 12% of the sample. The germline V gene (reference sequence) sets CDR1 to DFQATT and CDR2 to SNEGSKA. V and J lose 5 bases and 4 bases, and a span of 6 bases separates them. Inclusive of the bounding cysteine and phenylalanine, the CDR3 is 10 residues long. Of the read, only the CDR3 DNA is kept; its 30 bases are in frame from base 1.

The sample comes from a study of response to subunit inactivated influenza vaccine listed by TCRdb under 2018. For the wider study: Deep quantitative profiling of the T cell receptor repertoire was used in the study to follow responses to a trivalent subunit inactivated influenza vaccine. The study at large found these results: It was suggested by the authors that each seasonal influenza vaccination may recruit only a limited number of new T cells.

Sequencing was performed on PBMCs from blood, taken approximately 20 months after vaccination. Recombination linked TRBV20-1 to TRBJ2-7, with the D gene not confidently named. The source is a man aged 45 to 70 who received an inactivated influenza vaccine. Donor details come from another sample of the same person, matched by shared clones. The CDR3 corresponds to CSALQYEQYF. In nucleotides, the sequence is TGCAGTGCTTTGCAATACGAGCAGTACTTC.